This T cell receptor (beta chain) is from a study of cytomegalovirus exposure and HLA in healthy donors. Study outcomes and limitations: Accounts indicate the classifier identified cytomegalovirus status with strong specificity and sensitivity.

Donors had nominal health at sampling but likely had unrecorded immune exposures. 13 Jbeta primers and 60 Vbeta primers were used for the PCR. Clones were sequenced by immunoSEQ multiplex PCR, and TCRdb holds only the in-frame ones, with some missing. The sample consists of around 150,000 clones, roughly 80% of them appearing once. The germline gives CDR1 SGDLS, CDR2 YYNGEE. The CDR3 loop spans 11 amino acids. J lost 10 bases, V lost 3 bases, and 3 bases had no gene match. A note on this clone: Its specificity is unknown.

The chain carries TRBV9 and TRBJ1-1; TRBD1 matches 7 bases. Input material: PBMCs. This TCR derives from a girl under 18 in good health and CMV-seropositive. Here the CDR3 DNA reads TGTGCCAGCAGCGGTACAGGGGTAGCTTTCTTT. Its protein is CASSGTGVAFF.